This T cell receptor (beta chain) originates from a study of cytomegalovirus exposure and HLA in healthy donors. The study's findings and limits: According to a later analysis, most TCR beta chains associated with CMV appeared HLA-restricted. Reported findings show TCR beta sequences accurately forecast HLA-A and HLA-B alleles in most subjects. In a later analysis, at a false discovery rate of 0.05, under 20,000 TCR beta sequences matched HLA alleles. Across all donors, roughly uniform sequencing depth was an assumption of the presence/absence analyses.

A few counts support this clone. Its antigen remains unknown. The CDR3 runs to 13 residues. The V gene lost 4 bases and the J gene lost 5 bases, with 8 bases spanning the gap. Looked up from germline, CDR1 is LNHDA and CDR2 is SQIVND (reference sequence). 60 Vbeta and 13 Jbeta primers were used in PCR. Method: immunoSEQ multiplex PCR; TCRdb's copy keeps in-frame clones and lacks some. The sample contains 170,000 or so clones, about four fifths of which appear only once. The chain uses TRBV19 and TRBJ2-2, with D perhaps matching TRBD2 (6 bases). Material for sequencing was PBMCs. The TCR originated in a woman aged 45-65 years in good health and CMV-seropositive. The CDR3 sequence: CASSREVTGELFF. DNA for the CDR3: TGTGCCAGTAGTAGGGAGGTTACCGGGGAGCTGTTTTTT.